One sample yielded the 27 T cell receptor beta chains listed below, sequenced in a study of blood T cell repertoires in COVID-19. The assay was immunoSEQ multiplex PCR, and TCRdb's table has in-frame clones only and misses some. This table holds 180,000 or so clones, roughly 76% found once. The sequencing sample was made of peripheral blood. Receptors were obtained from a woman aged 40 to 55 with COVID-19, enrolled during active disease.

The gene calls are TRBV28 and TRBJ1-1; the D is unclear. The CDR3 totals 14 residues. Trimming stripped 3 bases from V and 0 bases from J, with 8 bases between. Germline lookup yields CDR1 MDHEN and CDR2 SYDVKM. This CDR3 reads CASSFDTLNTEAFF. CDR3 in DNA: TGTGCCAGCAGTTTTGACACTCTGAACACTGAAGCTTTCTTT.

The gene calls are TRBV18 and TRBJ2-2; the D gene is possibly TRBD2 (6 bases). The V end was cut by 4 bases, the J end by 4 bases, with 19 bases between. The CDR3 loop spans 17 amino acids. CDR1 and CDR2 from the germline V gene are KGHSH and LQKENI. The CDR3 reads CASSLIAWDSTTGELFF. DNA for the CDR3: TGTGCCAGCTCACTGATCGCGTGGGACTCGACCACCGGGGAGCTGTTTTTT.

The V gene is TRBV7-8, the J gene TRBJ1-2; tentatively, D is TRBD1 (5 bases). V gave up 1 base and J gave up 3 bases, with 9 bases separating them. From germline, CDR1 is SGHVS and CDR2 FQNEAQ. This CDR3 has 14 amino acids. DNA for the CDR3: TGTGCCAGCAGCTTAGTTGGCAGGGACTATGGCTACACCTTC. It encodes CASSLVGRDYGYTF.

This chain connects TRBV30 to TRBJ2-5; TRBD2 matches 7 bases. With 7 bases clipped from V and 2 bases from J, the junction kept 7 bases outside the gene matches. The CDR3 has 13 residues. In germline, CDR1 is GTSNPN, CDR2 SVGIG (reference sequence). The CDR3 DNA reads TGTGCCTCCCTCGGGACTACGCAAGAGACCCAGTACTTC. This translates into CASLGTTQETQYF.

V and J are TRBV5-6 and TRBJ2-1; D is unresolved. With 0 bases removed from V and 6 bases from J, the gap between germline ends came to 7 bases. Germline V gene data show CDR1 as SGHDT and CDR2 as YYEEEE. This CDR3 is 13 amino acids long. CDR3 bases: TGTGCCAGCAGCTTGGCCTACAGCAATGAGCAGTTCTTC. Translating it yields CASSLAYSNEQFF.

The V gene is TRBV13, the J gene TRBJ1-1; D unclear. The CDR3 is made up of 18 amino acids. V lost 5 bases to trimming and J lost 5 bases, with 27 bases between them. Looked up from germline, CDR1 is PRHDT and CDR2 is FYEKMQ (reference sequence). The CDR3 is CASSPMRAFGREGTEAFF. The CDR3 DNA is TGTGCCAGCAGCCCGATGAGGGCTTTTGGGAGGGAAGGGACTGAAGCTTTCTTT.

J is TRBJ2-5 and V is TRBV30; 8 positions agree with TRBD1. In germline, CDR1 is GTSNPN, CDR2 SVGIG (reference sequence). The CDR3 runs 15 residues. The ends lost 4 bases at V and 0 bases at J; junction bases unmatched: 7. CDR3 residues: CAWNPGQAYQETQYF. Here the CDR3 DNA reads TGTGCCTGGAACCCGGGACAGGCCTACCAAGAGACCCAGTACTTC.

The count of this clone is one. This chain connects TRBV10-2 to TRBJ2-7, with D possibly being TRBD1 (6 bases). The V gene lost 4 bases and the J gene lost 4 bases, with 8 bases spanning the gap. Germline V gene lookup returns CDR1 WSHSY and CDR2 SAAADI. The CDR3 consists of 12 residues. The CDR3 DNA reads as TGCGCCAGCAGTGGAGGGGGTTACGAGCAGTACTTC. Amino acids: CASSGGGYEQYF.

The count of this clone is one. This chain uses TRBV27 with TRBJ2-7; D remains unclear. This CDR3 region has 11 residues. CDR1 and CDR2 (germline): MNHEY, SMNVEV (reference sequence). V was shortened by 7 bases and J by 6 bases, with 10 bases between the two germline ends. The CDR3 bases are TGTGCCAGCACCTCATTCGGCGAGCAGTACTTC. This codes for CASTSFGEQYF.

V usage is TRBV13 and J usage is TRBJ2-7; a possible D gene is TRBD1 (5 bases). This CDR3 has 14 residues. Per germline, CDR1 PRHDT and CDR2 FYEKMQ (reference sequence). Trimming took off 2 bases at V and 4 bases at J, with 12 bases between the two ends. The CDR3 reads CASSLNQGTYEQYF. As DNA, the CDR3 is TGTGCCAGCAGCTTAAATCAGGGAACATACGAGCAGTACTTC. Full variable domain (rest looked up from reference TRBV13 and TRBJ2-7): AAGVIQSPRHLIKEKRETATLKCYPIPRHDTVYWYQQGPGQDPQFLISFYEKMQSDKGSIPDRFSAQQFSDYHSELNMSSLELGDSALYFCASSLNQGTYEQYFGPGTRLTVT.

The CDR3: CASIAAGGGLKNTEAFF. CDR3 in DNA: TGTGCCAGTATAGCCGCCGGGGGGGGGCTAAAGAACACTGAAGCTTTCTTT. The gene calls are TRBV19 and TRBJ1-1; possibly TRBD1 for D (6 bases). The CDR3 covers 17 residues. Per germline, CDR1 LNHDA and CDR2 SQIVND (reference sequence). Between the trimmed V and J ends, which lost 7 bases and 1 base, there was a span of 22 bases. Looking up the rest from reference TRBV19 and TRBJ1-1 gives the full variable domain: DGGITQSPKYLFRKEGQNVTLSCEQNLNHDAMYWYRQDPGQGLRLIYYSQIVNDFQKGDIAEGYSVSREKKESFPLTVTSAQKNPTAFYLCASIAAGGGLKNTEAFFGQGTRLTVV.

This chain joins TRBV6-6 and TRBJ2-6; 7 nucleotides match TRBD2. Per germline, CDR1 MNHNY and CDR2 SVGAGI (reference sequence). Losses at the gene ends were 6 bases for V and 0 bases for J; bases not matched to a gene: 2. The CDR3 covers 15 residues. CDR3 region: CASRPGGSGANVLTF. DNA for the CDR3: TGTGCCAGCAGACCGGGAGGCTCTGGGGCCAACGTCCTGACTTTC.

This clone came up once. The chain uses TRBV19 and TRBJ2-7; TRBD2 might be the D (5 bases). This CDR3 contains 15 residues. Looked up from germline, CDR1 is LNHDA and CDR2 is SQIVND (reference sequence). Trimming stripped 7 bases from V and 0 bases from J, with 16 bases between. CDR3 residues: CASTHGGASSYEQYF. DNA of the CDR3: TGTGCCAGTACCCATGGAGGCGCGAGCTCCTACGAGCAGTACTTC.

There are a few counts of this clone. CDR3: CASSLAGAQGARGNEQFF. The CDR3 region has the DNA TGTGCCAGCAGCTTAGCGGGGGCCCAGGGGGCGCGGGGCAATGAGCAGTTCTTC. V gene TRBV7-8 combines with J gene TRBJ2-1; 8 positions match TRBD1. The CDR3 length is 18 residues. Germline V lookup: CDR1 SGHVS, CDR2 FQNEAQ. V gave up 0 bases and J gave up 6 bases; unmatched junction bases: 13.

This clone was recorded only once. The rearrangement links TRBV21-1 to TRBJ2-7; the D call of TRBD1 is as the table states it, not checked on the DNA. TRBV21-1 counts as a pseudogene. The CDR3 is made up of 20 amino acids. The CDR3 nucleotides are TGTGCCAGCAGCAAAGCCGGGACAGCCGACAGTCTTAATATCTACTACGAGCAGTACGTC. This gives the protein CASSKAGTADSLNIYYEQYV.

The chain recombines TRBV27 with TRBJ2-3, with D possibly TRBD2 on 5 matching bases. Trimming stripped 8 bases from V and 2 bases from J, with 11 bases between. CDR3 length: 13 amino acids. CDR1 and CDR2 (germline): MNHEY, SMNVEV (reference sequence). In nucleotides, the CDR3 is TGTGCCAGCGTCGGACTTAACACAGATACGCAGTATTTT. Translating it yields CASVGLNTDTQYF.

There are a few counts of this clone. CDR3 DNA: TGTGCCAGTAGTACAGGGGGCTTAAGTCTCCACTTT. This encodes CASSTGGLSLHF. The chain joins TRBV19 to TRBJ1-6; 8 bases map to TRBD1. The CDR3 loop spans 12 amino acids. Germline V gives CDR1 LNHDA, CDR2 SQIVND (reference sequence). V shed 4 bases, J shed 16 bases, and the junction held 6 bases outside the gene matches.

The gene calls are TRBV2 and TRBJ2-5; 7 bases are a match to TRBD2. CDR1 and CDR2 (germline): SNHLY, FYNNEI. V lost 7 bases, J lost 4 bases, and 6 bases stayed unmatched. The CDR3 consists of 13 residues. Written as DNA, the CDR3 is TGTGCCAGCATTACTAGCGCGCGAGAGACCCAGTACTTC. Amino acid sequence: CASITSARETQYF.

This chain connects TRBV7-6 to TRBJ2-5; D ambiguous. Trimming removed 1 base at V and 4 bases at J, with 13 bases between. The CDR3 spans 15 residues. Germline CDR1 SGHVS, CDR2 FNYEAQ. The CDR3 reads CASSLGGFGLETQYF. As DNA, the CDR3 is TGTGCCAGCAGCTTAGGCGGCTTTGGTCTAGAGACCCAGTACTTC.

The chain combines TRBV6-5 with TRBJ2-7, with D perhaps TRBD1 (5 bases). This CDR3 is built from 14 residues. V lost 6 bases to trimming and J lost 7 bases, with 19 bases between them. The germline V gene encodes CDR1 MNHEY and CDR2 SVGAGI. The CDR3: CASSADRRYREQYV. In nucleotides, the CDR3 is TGTGCCAGCAGCGCTGACAGACGTTATCGGGAGCAGTACGTC.

The CDR3 here is CASSDSGRADTQYF. CDR3 coding DNA: TGTGCCAGCAGTGATAGCGGGAGGGCAGATACGCAGTATTTT. The chain couples TRBV6-6 to TRBJ2-3, with 11 bases aligning to TRBD2. J was trimmed by 4 bases and V by 5 bases; bases with no gene match: 2. The CDR3 runs to 14 residues. Germline assignment: CDR1 MNHNY and CDR2 SVGAGI (reference sequence).

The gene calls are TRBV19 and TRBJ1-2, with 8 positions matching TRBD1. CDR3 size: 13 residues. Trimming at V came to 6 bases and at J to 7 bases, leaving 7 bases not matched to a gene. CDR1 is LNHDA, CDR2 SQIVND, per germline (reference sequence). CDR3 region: CASRFRGPSGYTF. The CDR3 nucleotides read TGTGCCAGTAGGTTCAGGGGGCCAAGTGGCTACACCTTC. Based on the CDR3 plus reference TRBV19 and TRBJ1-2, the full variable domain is DGGITQSPKYLFRKEGQNVTLSCEQNLNHDAMYWYRQDPGQGLRLIYYSQIVNDFQKGDIAEGYSVSREKKESFPLTVTSAQKNPTAFYLCASRFRGPSGYTFGSGTRLTVV.

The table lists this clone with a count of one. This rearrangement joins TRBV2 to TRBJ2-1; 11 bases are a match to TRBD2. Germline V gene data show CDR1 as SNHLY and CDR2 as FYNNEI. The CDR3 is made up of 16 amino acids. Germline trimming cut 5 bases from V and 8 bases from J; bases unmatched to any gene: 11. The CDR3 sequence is CASSSVTSGKIYEQFF. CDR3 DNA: TGTGCCAGCAGTTCGGTGACTAGCGGGAAAATCTATGAGCAGTTCTTC.

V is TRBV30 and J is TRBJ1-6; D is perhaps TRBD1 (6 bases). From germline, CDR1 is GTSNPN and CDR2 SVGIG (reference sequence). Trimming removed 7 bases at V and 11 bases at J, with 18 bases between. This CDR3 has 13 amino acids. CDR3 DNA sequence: TGTGCCTTGAGGGGGGCCTCCTGGACACCCCTCCACTTT. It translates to CALRGASWTPLHF.

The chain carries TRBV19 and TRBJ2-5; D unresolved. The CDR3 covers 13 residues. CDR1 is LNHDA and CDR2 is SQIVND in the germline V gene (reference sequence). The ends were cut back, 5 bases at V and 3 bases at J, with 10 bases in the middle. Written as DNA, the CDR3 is TGTGCCAGTAGTCCCCTCCGGGAAGAGACCCAGTACTTC. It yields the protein CASSPLREETQYF.

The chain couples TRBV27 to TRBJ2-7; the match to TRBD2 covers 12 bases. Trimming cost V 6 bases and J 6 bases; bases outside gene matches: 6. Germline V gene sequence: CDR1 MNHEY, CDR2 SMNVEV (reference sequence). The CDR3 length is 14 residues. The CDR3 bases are TGTGCCAGCAGCCAGACTAGCGGGAGATCCGAGCAGTACTTC. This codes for CASSQTSGRSEQYF.

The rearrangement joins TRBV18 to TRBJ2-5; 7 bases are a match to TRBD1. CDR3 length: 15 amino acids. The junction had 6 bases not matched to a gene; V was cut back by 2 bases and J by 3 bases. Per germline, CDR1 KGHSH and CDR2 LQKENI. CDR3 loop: CASSPLGTEKETQYF. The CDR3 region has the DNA TGTGCCAGCTCACCATTGGGGACAGAAAAAGAGACCCAGTACTTC.